This T cell receptor (beta chain) is from a study of a mutant IDH1 vaccine in newly diagnosed glioma. The method was immunoSEQ multiplex PCR; TCRdb's version includes in-frame clones alone and lacks a portion of them. Altogether over 80,000 clones are present, roughly four fifths being singletons, with the ten largest covering about 5.7%. Notes on this clone: The antigen is not known. Relative to the germline gene, one junction end is altered; a read error may explain this.

As for time point: week 47, end of study. It was 300 ug of mutant IDH1 20-mer peptide that made up each vaccine dose, given with topical imiquimod. The germline CDR1 and CDR2 sequences are SGHDT and YYEEEE. The length of the CDR3 is 11 residues. Sample: PBMCs, taken from a glioma patient whose treatment included an IDH1 peptide vaccine. The sequence was collected from a man between 40 and 49 years old with glioma. The chain has TRBV5-6 and TRBJ2-5, with TRBD1 as a possible D gene (5 bases). CDR3 loop: CASSLGPGWNF. The DNA of the CDR3 is TGTGCCAGCAGCTTGGGGCCAGGGTGGAACTTC.